This record looks at one T cell receptor (beta chain) sequence and its context. Many counts were recorded for this clonotype. It has no known antigen specificity. No quality values exist for individual bases; no much larger clone is one base distant. The CDR3 starts with the cysteine, ends with the phenylalanine, and has 13 residues. Kept here is only the CDR3 DNA, which spans 39 bases and is read in frame from base 1. Looking up the germline V gene (reference sequence) yields CDR1 DFQATT and CDR2 SNEGSKA. The germline ends are 10 bases apart after V is trimmed by 2 bases and J by 8 bases. The sample comes from a study of blood T cells in healthy people across ages (dated by TCRdb to between 2014 and 2017). Regarding the research as a whole: In model experiments, template switching captured about one uniquely barcoded TCR beta cDNA molecule for every two T cells. Age-related changes in TCR beta repertoire diversity were measured in the study by deep sequencing normalized with unique cDNA molecular identifiers. Donors were grouped into four age groups: young (average roughly 16 years), middle-aged (about 38), aged (around 56) and long-lived (just over 80). To avoid experimental bias, donors of different ages were randomly spread across the sequencing lanes. Using the same blood draw, the study looked at two additional independent replicas of 1 million unique cDNA reads for two donors, one aged 18 to 29 and the other aged 80 or older. Summary of the overall study and its limitations: Bulk unsorted PBMC profiling prevented conclusive comparison of naive and antigen-experienced compartments. There was a strong correlation between observed TCR beta diversity and the percentage of naive T cells measured by flow cytometry. Because donor CMV infection status was unknown, age-related changes in expanded clonotypes were potentially confounded. Estimates of total diversity based on one million sequenced T cells were considered lower bounds and underestimates. Compared with the aged group, the long-lived group had more naive CD4+ T cells, fewer expanded clones and increased TCR diversity, a pattern suggesting age selection. Observed TCR beta diversity per million T cells fell roughly linearly with age, and a significant reduction was already apparent by age about 43.

The donors were roughly 40 Caucasian individuals from Russia, aged roughly 6 to 100 years, who were systemically healthy. Each donor gave roughly 9 milliliters of peripheral blood, drawn into EDTA-treated Vacutainer tubes. Ficoll-Paque density-gradient centrifugation was used to isolate PBMCs, with at least 6 million obtained per sample. Trizol reagent was used to extract total RNA from the PBMCs, yielding at least 6 micrograms per sample. For every donor, flow cytometry on a PBMC aliquot measured the percentage of naive CD45RAhigh/CD27high T cells. Preparation of the library involved 5' RACE. TCRdb shows the sequencer as Illumina HiSeq 2500. A second PCR of 7 to 11 cycles was run with a J-beta primer mix and a sample-barcoded 5' primer. A template-switch 5' adaptor carrying 12 random nucleotides introduced a unique molecular identifier onto each TCR beta cDNA molecule. Each sample yielded at least 3 million CDR3-containing paired-end reads. All of the RNA was converted into first-strand cDNA using the Mint cDNA synthesis kit, with a TRBC-specific oligonucleotide serving as the primer. All cDNA was treated with uracil-DNA glycosylase and then went through a first 18-cycle PCR with the universal primers M1SS and BC2_uni_R. In the original analysis: For normalization, 1 million high-quality reads were randomly selected from each sample, with every read carrying a distinct molecular identifier. Instead of being binned into consensus sequences, reads that shared molecular identifiers were thrown out. CDR3 identification, clonotype clustering and error correction used MiTCR with a Q25 quality threshold and the strictest error-elimination algorithm. Lower-bound total TCR beta diversity was estimated with a nonparametric unseen species model using Euler transformation. Using fastp trimming at Q25 and MiXCR clonotype assembly, TCRdb reanalyzed the public sequencing data and kept in-frame beta chains. Rows are combined by CDR3 protein, so each entry shows the most common genes and DNA. TCRdb, not the original authors, processed these V and J calls. The sample records 600,000 or so distinct CDR3 sequences, roughly 31% of which are singletons. Approximately 15% of the sample is taken by the ten largest.

Source material: blood. The receptor comes from a woman aged 80 or over in good health. The chain couples TRBV20-1 to TRBJ1-6; tentative D gene TRBD1, with 6 bases matching. CDR3 region: CSARWGADSPLHF. The DNA is TGCAGTGCTAGATGGGGGGCTGATTCACCCCTCCACTTT.